This T cell receptor beta chain was sequenced for a study of blood T cells in healthy people across ages. The study's findings and limits: TCR beta diversity correlated strongly with naive T cell percentage. Age showed a roughly linear inverse relationship with TCR beta diversity per million T cells.

Concerning this clonotype itself: Its specificity is not known. A much larger clonotype is one base distant, so this may be a read error.

A second roughly 6 to 11 cycle PCR used barcoded and J-beta primers. TCRdb called the 5' RACE reads again in MiXCR, with one record for every CDR3 protein. The table has approximately 1.5 million distinct CDR3 sequences, around 36% seen once. The J segment lost 3 bases and the V segment lost 5 bases, leaving 5 bases of the junction unmatched. CDR3 length: 14 residues. The germline CDR1 and CDR2 sequences are SGHTA and FQGNSA. Sequences were obtained from blood. The clonotype originates from a woman aged 25-40 years in good health. The chain links TRBV7-2 to TRBJ2-7, with 9 nucleotides matching TRBD1. This chain's CDR3 is CASSQSTGGYEQYF. In DNA, the CDR3 is TGTGCCAGCAGCCAATCGACAGGGGGCTACGAGCAGTACTTC.